These 8 T cell receptor beta chains were sequenced from one sample in a study of identical twins listed by TCRdb under 2016. The library was built by means of 5' RACE. Instrument on record: Illumina HiSeq 2000. Using fastp trimming at Q25 and MiXCR clonotype assembly, TCRdb reanalyzed the public sequencing data and kept in-frame beta chains. When rows share a CDR3 protein, they turn into one entry using the most common DNA and genes. The sample includes 700,000 or so distinct CDR3 sequences, with over 8.5% observed a single time. The leading ten clones occupy around 0.98% of the sample. This sample also appeared in a second study, on yellow fever vaccine responses in identical twins.

The sample was PBMCs. The receptors originated from a young woman in good health.

This clonotype was detected a few times. The chain links TRBV9 to TRBJ2-1; TRBD2 matches at 8 bases. CDR3 length: 14 amino acids. Germline V gene data show CDR1 as SGDLS and CDR2 as YYNGEE. V gave up 5 bases and J gave up 8 bases; unmatched junction bases: 9. CDR3 amino acids: CASSFLGGADEQFF. Here the CDR3 DNA reads TGTGCCAGCAGTTTTCTCGGGGGGGCCGATGAGCAGTTCTTC.

The V call is TRBV7-2, the J call TRBJ1-6; TRBD1 agrees at 12 bases. Trimming cost V 4 bases and J 11 bases; bases outside gene matches: 6. Germline V gene lookup returns CDR1 SGHTA and CDR2 FQGNSA. The CDR3 is 15 amino acids. This chain's CDR3 is CASSSLGQGATPLHF. CDR3 nucleotide sequence: TGTGCCAGCAGCTCATTGGGACAGGGGGCTACACCCCTCCACTTT.

The chain links TRBV18 to TRBJ2-7; no clear D. CDR3 length equals 14 residues. The V and J ends lost 6 bases and 2 bases respectively, with 14 bases between them. The germline V gene encodes CDR1 KGHSH and CDR2 LQKENI. CDR3 region: CASSPWAGPYEQYF. The DNA of the CDR3 is TGTGCCAGCTCCCCCTGGGCAGGTCCCTACGAGCAGTACTTC.

The table lists this clonotype with a few counts. The genes are TRBV27 and TRBJ2-5; D might be TRBD1 (6 bases). The CDR3 length is 16 residues. CDR1 and CDR2 from the germline V gene are MNHEY and SMNVEV (reference sequence). Deletions cut 6 bases from V and 1 base from J, with 18 bases between. The CDR3 here is CASSPDRVWVQETQYF. Written as DNA, the CDR3 is TGTGCCAGCAGCCCGGACAGAGTCTGGGTCCAAGAGACCCAGTACTTC.

Concerning this clonotype itself: A much more abundant neighbour one base away suggests this may be a read error. The chain employs TRBV10-3 and TRBJ2-2; D is uncertain. The CDR3 sequence is 15 residues long. Germline V gives CDR1 ENHRY, CDR2 SYGVKD. Here the CDR3 reads CPISEFTQNTGELFF. CDR3 sequence (DNA): TGTCCCATCAGTGAGTTTACCCAGAACACCGGGGAGCTGTTTTTT.

The chain uses TRBV3-1 and TRBJ2-5; D possibly corresponds to TRBD2 (6 bases). The CDR3 totals 15 residues. The ends were cut back, 11 bases at V and 4 bases at J, with 23 bases in the middle. The germline V gene encodes CDR1 LGHDT and CDR2 YNNKEL (reference sequence). CDR3 in DNA: TGTGCCTGCACCCTTAGAGGGCTCGGGAGAGAGACCCAGTACTTC. It specifies CACTLRGLGRETQYF.

This clonotype has just a few counts. The V call is TRBV28, the J call TRBJ2-7; 10 nucleotides match TRBD2. Germline loops: CDR1 MDHEN, CDR2 SYDVKM. CDR3 length equals 15 residues. V was pared by 1 base and J by 2 bases, with 2 bases of the junction left unmatched. The CDR3 nucleotides read TGTGCCAGCAGTTTATCTAGCGGGAGAACCTACGAGCAGTACTTC. It specifies CASSLSSGRTYEQYF.

V is TRBV19 and J is TRBJ2-1, with D perhaps TRBD1 (6 bases). The CDR3 consists of 14 residues. CDR1 and CDR2 (germline): LNHDA, SQIVND (reference sequence). V was clipped by 3 bases and J by 5 bases, with 11 bases between them. The CDR3: CASSIIGGNNEQFF. The CDR3 DNA is TGTGCCAGTAGTATTATTGGGGGCAACAATGAGCAGTTCTTC.